The rows below give T cell receptor beta chains drawn from one sample of a study of CD8 T cells in Susac syndrome. MiXCR, applied by TCRdb to the immunoSEQ multiplex PCR reads, yields one record per CDR3 protein. This table holds 65,000 to 100,000 distinct CDR3 sequences, 95% to 96% found once. Input material: CD8+ T cells from PBMCs. The receptors come from a human donor with Susac syndrome. Each CDR3 is given with its conserved first and last residue. A D gene is named only where the DNA matches it firmly. Clone size is given for some rows only: seen once, a few or many times, or a class if the clone is expanded.

size: NA
V: TRBV14
J: TRBJ2-5
D: NA
CDR3: CASSQGWGQETQYF
DNA: TGTGCCAGCAGCCAAGGATGGGGCCAAGAGACCCAGTACTTC

size: NA
V: TRBV7-9
J: TRBJ1-4
D: NA
CDR3: CASSLNNFELFF
DNA: TGTGCCAGCAGCTTGAACAACTTCGAGCTGTTTTTT

size: NA
V: TRBV15
J: TRBJ2-2
D: NA
CDR3: CATSRDRRGIQPVNTGELFF
DNA: TGTGCCACCAGCAGAGATAGGAGGGGCATCCAACCCGTGAACACCGGGGAGCTGTTTTTT

size: once
V: TRBV20-1
J: TRBJ2-1
D: TRBD1
CDR3: CSARDRTGGWSSYNEQFF
DNA: TGCAGTGCTAGAGATCGGACAGGGGGCTGGAGCTCCTACAATGAGCAGTTCTTC

size: once
V: TRBV25-1
J: TRBJ1-2
D: NA
CDR3: CASSEYGGIDGYTF
DNA: TGTGCCAGCAGTGAATATGGGGGTATCGATGGCTACACCTTC

size: NA
V: TRBV14
J: TRBJ2-7
D: NA
CDR3: CASSQWDTTYEQYF
DNA: TGTGCCAGCAGCCAATGGGACACCACCTACGAGCAGTACTTC

size: once
V: TRBV2
J: TRBJ2-7
D: NA
CDR3: CASSEALAGAREQYF
DNA: TGTGCCAGCAGTGAAGCGCTGGCAGGGGCTAGAGAGCAGTACTTC

size: NA
V: TRBV27
J: TRBJ2-3
D: TRBD1
CDR3: CASSPGTGWDTQYF
DNA: TGTGCCAGCAGCCCAGGGACAGGCTGGGATACGCAGTATTTT

size: NA
V: TRBV13
J: TRBJ1-1
D: NA
CDR3: CASSLVLRGEHTEAFF
DNA: TGTGCCAGCAGCTTAGTATTGCGCGGGGAGCACACTGAAGCTTTCTTT

size: NA
V: TRBV20-1
J: TRBJ2-1
D: NA
CDR3: CSALRALGDEQFF
DNA: TGCAGTGCCCTCCGGGCCCTCGGCGATGAGCAGTTCTTC

size: NA
V: TRBV3-1
J: TRBJ2-3
D: NA
CDR3: CASSQEHGDTQYF
DNA: TGTGCCAGCAGCCAGGAACATGGAGATACGCAGTATTTT

size: NA
V: TRBV29-1
J: TRBJ2-1
D: NA
CDR3: CSVEESNYNEQFF
DNA: TGCAGCGTTGAAGAAAGTAATTACAATGAGCAGTTCTTC

size: NA
V: TRBV27
J: TRBJ2-3
D: NA
CDR3: CASRGATDTQYF
DNA: TGTGCCAGCCGTGGGGCCACAGATACGCAGTATTTT

size: NA
V: TRBV6-2/TRBV6-3
J: TRBJ1-2
D: NA
CDR3: CASTYQGHYGYTF
DNA: TGTGCCAGCACCTACCAAGGACACTATGGCTACACCTTC

size: NA
V: TRBV5-6
J: TRBJ2-6
D: TRBD1
CDR3: CASSLERTGGLGANVLTF
DNA: TGTGCCAGCAGCTTGGAGCGGACAGGGGGACTTGGGGCCAACGTCCTGACTTTC

size: NA
V: TRBV5-1
J: TRBJ2-7
D: NA
CDR3: CASSLNWLSYEQYF
DNA: TGCGCCAGCAGCTTAAACTGGCTTTCCTACGAGCAGTACTTC

size: NA
V: TRBV6-5
J: TRBJ2-1
D: TRBD1
CDR3: CASSYNGQAYEQFF
DNA: TGTGCCAGCAGTTACAACGGACAGGCGTACGAGCAGTTCTTC

size: once
V: TRBV5-1
J: TRBJ1-1
D: NA
CDR3: CASSPDRFTEAFF
DNA: TGCGCCAGCAGCCCTGACAGGTTCACTGAAGCTTTCTTT

size: NA
V: TRBV20-1
J: TRBJ1-1
D: NA
CDR3: CSASTDSELNTEAFF
DNA: TGCAGTGCCTCGACGGACAGTGAGTTGAACACTGAAGCTTTCTTT

size: NA
V: TRBV6-2/TRBV6-3
J: TRBJ1-1
D: TRBD1
CDR3: CASSYTGTGEGWSTEAFF
DNA: TGTGCCAGCAGTTACACCGGGACAGGGGAAGGATGGTCGACTGAAGCTTTCTTT

size: NA
V: TRBV12-3/TRBV12-4
J: TRBJ2-6
D: NA
CDR3: CASNTVAGANVLTF
DNA: TGTGCCAGCAATACGGTTGCTGGGGCCAACGTCCTGACTTTC

size: NA
V: TRBV29-1
J: TRBJ2-3
D: TRBD1
CDR3: CSVEETGGTDTQYF
DNA: TGCAGCGTTGAAGAGACAGGGGGCACAGATACGCAGTATTTT

size: once
V: TRBV9
J: TRBJ2-5
D: NA
CDR3: CASSVAGVQETQYF
DNA: TGTGCCAGCAGCGTAGCAGGGGTCCAAGAGACCCAGTACTTC

size: NA
V: TRBV2
J: TRBJ2-4
D: NA
CDR3: CASRGSNIQYF
DNA: TGTGCCAGCAGGGGGAGCAACATTCAGTACTTC

size: NA
V: TRBV2
J: TRBJ1-2
D: NA
CDR3: CASSGQTKGDRNNYGYTF
DNA: TGTGCCAGCAGTGGGCAGACAAAGGGCGACAGGAATAACTATGGCTACACCTTC

size: NA
V: TRBV29-1
J: TRBJ2-1
D: NA
CDR3: CSFRGGGRGINEQFF
DNA: TGCAGCTTCCGAGGGGGCGGGAGAGGGATAAATGAGCAGTTCTTC

size: NA
V: TRBV9
J: TRBJ1-2
D: NA
CDR3: CASSPMGGDGYTF
DNA: TGTGCCAGCAGCCCGATGGGTGGGGATGGCTACACCTTC

size: NA
V: TRBV27
J: TRBJ2-2
D: NA
CDR3: CASSWGGELFF
DNA: TGTGCCAGCAGTTGGGGCGGGGAGCTGTTTTTT

size: NA
V: TRBV3-1
J: TRBJ2-1
D: NA
CDR3: CASSQAPYNEQFF
DNA: TGTGCCAGCAGCCAAGCACCCTACAATGAGCAGTTCTTC

size: NA
V: TRBV19
J: TRBJ2-5
D: NA
CDR3: CASSILLLETQYF
DNA: TGTGCCAGTAGTATCCTTTTATTGGAGACCCAGTACTTC

size: NA
V: TRBV20-1
J: TRBJ2-7
D: NA
CDR3: CSAAGAGLTSYEQYF
DNA: TGCAGTGCTGCGGGGGCGGGACTGACATCCTACGAGCAGTACTTC

size: NA
V: TRBV29-1
J: TRBJ2-1
D: NA
CDR3: CSVEFRFNEQFF
DNA: TGCAGCGTTGAATTCAGGTTCAATGAGCAGTTCTTC

size: NA
V: TRBV5-1
J: TRBJ2-1
D: NA
CDR3: CASSLAGEGVNEQFF
DNA: TGCGCCAGCAGCTTGGCGGGGGAAGGTGTAAATGAGCAGTTCTTC

size: NA
V: TRBV11-2
J: TRBJ2-1
D: NA
CDR3: CASSLESQPSYNEQFF
DNA: TGTGCCAGCAGCTTAGAGTCCCAGCCCTCCTACAATGAGCAGTTCTTC

size: NA
V: TRBV29-1
J: TRBJ1-1
D: NA
CDR3: CSVDQGPEAFF
DNA: TGCAGCGTTGACCAGGGCCCTGAAGCTTTCTTT

size: NA
V: TRBV6-4
J: TRBJ2-2
D: NA
CDR3: CASSDSVTGELFF
DNA: TGTGCCAGCAGTGACTCGGTGACCGGGGAGCTGTTTTTT

size: NA
V: TRBV5-6
J: TRBJ1-2
D: TRBD1
CDR3: CASSLTGERYGYTF
DNA: TGTGCCAGCAGCCTGACAGGGGAACGCTATGGCTACACCTTC

size: NA
V: TRBV11-2
J: TRBJ1-1
D: TRBD1
CDR3: CASRGTGAFF
DNA: TGTGCCTCCAGGGGGACAGGAGCTTTCTTT

size: NA
V: TRBV4-1
J: TRBJ1-5
D: NA
CDR3: CASSRDPGGNQPQHF
DNA: TGCGCCAGCAGCAGGGACCCAGGGGGCAATCAGCCCCAGCATTTT

size: NA
V: TRBV20-1
J: TRBJ2-7
D: TRBD2
CDR3: CSARDIGGSIEQYF
DNA: TGCAGTGCTAGAGATATCGGCGGGAGTATCGAGCAGTACTTC

size: NA
V: TRBV7-9
J: TRBJ2-3
D: NA
CDR3: CASSLGTASTDTQYF
DNA: TGTGCCAGCAGCTTAGGGACAGCTAGCACAGATACGCAGTATTTT

size: NA
V: TRBV29-1
J: TRBJ2-5
D: TRBD2
CDR3: CSVEREPGLQETQYF
DNA: TGCAGCGTTGAGAGGGAGCCGGGACTACAAGAGACCCAGTACTTC

size: few
V: TRBV9
J: TRBJ2-3
D: TRBD2
CDR3: CASSVDAGAFLHTQYF
DNA: TGTGCCAGCAGCGTAGACGCGGGAGCTTTCCTACATACGCAGTATTTT

size: NA
V: TRBV29-1
J: TRBJ1-5
D: TRBD1
CDR3: CSAVRVPQGASQPQHF
DNA: TGCAGCGCCGTCAGGGTCCCTCAGGGGGCGTCTCAGCCCCAGCATTTT

size: once
V: TRBV28
J: TRBJ1-5
D: NA
CDR3: CASSFLFSNQPQHF
DNA: TGTGCCAGCAGTTTTCTATTCTCCAATCAGCCCCAGCATTTT

size: NA
V: TRBV20-1
J: TRBJ2-7
D: TRBD2
CDR3: CSARSSGYEQYF
DNA: TGCAGTGCTAGGTCTAGCGGTTACGAGCAGTACTTC

size: NA
V: TRBV19
J: TRBJ2-1
D: NA
CDR3: CASSRADRRQFF
DNA: TGTGCCAGTAGTAGGGCTGATCGGCGGCAGTTCTTC

size: NA
V: TRBV9
J: TRBJ2-1
D: NA
CDR3: CASSTGGTTNEQFF
DNA: TGTGCCAGCAGCACTGGGGGGACCACCAATGAGCAGTTCTTC

size: NA
V: TRBV7-8
J: TRBJ2-1
D: TRBD2
CDR3: CASRVLAGVSYNEQFF
DNA: TGTGCCAGCAGGGTCCTAGCGGGAGTCTCCTACAATGAGCAGTTCTTC

size: NA
V: TRBV27
J: TRBJ2-7
D: NA
CDR3: CASRLRGGGYEQYF
DNA: TGTGCCAGCAGACTCAGGGGAGGGGGCTACGAGCAGTACTTC

size: NA
V: TRBV5-1
J: TRBJ1-2
D: NA
CDR3: CASSLETPGLSDGYTF
DNA: TGCGCCAGCAGCTTGGAAACCCCGGGACTATCGGATGGCTACACCTTC

size: NA
V: TRBV20-1
J: TRBJ1-1
D: NA
CDR3: CSARDARAGEAFF
DNA: TGCAGTGCTAGAGACGCCAGGGCCGGTGAAGCTTTCTTT

size: NA
V: TRBV6-5
J: TRBJ2-7
D: TRBD2
CDR3: CASSYRPAGDGGEQYF
DNA: TGTGCCAGCAGTTACAGGCCAGCGGGAGATGGAGGGGAGCAGTACTTC

size: NA
V: TRBV19
J: TRBJ1-1
D: NA
CDR3: CASSATSSPNTEAFF
DNA: TGTGCCAGTAGTGCAACCTCATCTCCGAACACTGAAGCTTTCTTT

size: NA
V: TRBV29-1
J: TRBJ2-5
D: NA
CDR3: CSVSPSGETQYF
DNA: TGCAGCGTTTCTCCGTCGGGGGAGACCCAGTACTTC

size: once
V: TRBV7-8
J: TRBJ2-5
D: NA
CDR3: CAGTPGGAGYEQETQYF
DNA: TGTGCCGGAACCCCCGGGGGCGCGGGCTACGAGCAAGAGACCCAGTACTTC

size: NA
V: TRBV5-6
J: TRBJ2-5
D: NA
CDR3: CASSLGVLAETQYF
DNA: TGTGCCAGCAGCTTGGGAGTTTTAGCGGAGACCCAGTACTTC

size: NA
V: TRBV14
J: TRBJ2-1
D: TRBD2
CDR3: CASSQPTGSRAGVLFF
DNA: TGTGCCAGCAGCCAACCGACGGGCAGTCGAGCGGGAGTTCTGTTCTTC

size: NA
V: TRBV3-1
J: TRBJ1-1
D: NA
CDR3: CASSQATAGDTEAFF
DNA: TGTGCCAGCAGCCAAGCGACCGCAGGAGACACTGAAGCTTTCTTT